The source of this T cell receptor (beta chain) is a study of blood T cell repertoires in COVID-19. Study at large: The United States, Italy and Spain were the sources of the acute and convalescent COVID-19 samples.

The germline V and J ends were trimmed by 3 bases and 0 bases, with 10 bases remaining between them. CDR3 size: 15 residues. Germline-derived CDR1 and CDR2 are LNHDA and SQIVND (reference sequence). Sequencing used immunoSEQ multiplex PCR; TCRdb keeps in-frame clones, though not all of them. This table holds under 200,000 clones, about 82% found once. During active infection, Seattle patients enrolled and were then monitored through disease. The sequencing input was peripheral blood. The TCR was taken from a man between 60 and 75 years old with COVID-19, enrolled during active disease. The chain carries TRBV19 and TRBJ2-3; D not resolved. This chain's CDR3 is CASSMGDRSTDTQYF. The CDR3 region has the DNA TGTGCCAGTAGTATGGGCGATAGAAGCACAGATACGCAGTATTTT.